The source of this T cell receptor beta chain is a study of cytomegalovirus exposure and HLA in healthy donors. The study ran its PCR with 60 Vbeta and 13 Jbeta primers. Here immunoSEQ multiplex PCR was the method, and the copy in TCRdb shows in-frame clones only, minus some. In the table there are over 100,000 clones, around 83% of which are singletons. Details on this clone: Its cognate antigen is unknown.

Study-wide results and caveats: Looking again later, the authors saw that most CMV-associated TCR beta chains seemed HLA-restricted. Most sequenced TCRs were rare (though some public TCRs occurred in many donors). As immune exposure information, only CMV serostatus was available.

The CDR3 loop spans 13 amino acids. In germline, CDR1 is MDHEN, CDR2 SYDVKM. The V and J ends lost 5 bases and 8 bases respectively, with 10 bases between them. The chain couples TRBV28 to TRBJ1-6; perhaps TRBD1 as D (6 bases). This receptor was taken from a man between 25 and 39 years old in good health and CMV-seropositive. Material for sequencing was PBMCs. The CDR3 loop reads CASSLTGDSPLHF. The CDR3 nucleotides read TGTGCCAGCAGTCTGACAGGCGATTCACCCCTCCACTTT. Complete variable domain (other parts from reference TRBV28 and TRBJ1-6): DVKVTQSSRYLVKRTGEKVFLECVQDMDHENMFWYRQDPGLGLRLIYFSYDVKMKEKGDIPEGYSVSREKKERFSLILESASTNQTSMYLCASSLTGDSPLHFGNGTRLTVT.